This TCR beta chain was recorded in a study of T cell changes during pregnancy in multiple sclerosis. Only in-frame clones appear in the TCRdb table, and some are missing; sequencing was by immunoSEQ multiplex PCR. The sample yields 40,000 or so clones, around nine tenths seen once. The V gene lost 0 bases and the J gene lost 3 bases, with 9 bases spanning the gap. The germline gives CDR1 MNHEY, CDR2 SVGAGI. CDR3 length equals 15 residues. The sample consisted of CD4+ T cells from peripheral blood mononuclear cells, taken before pregnancy. The chain employs TRBV6-5 and TRBJ1-3; D unclear. The clonotype comes from a female donor with multiple sclerosis, enrolled in a pregnancy study. The CDR3 region has the DNA TGTGCCAGCAGTTACTCGCGGGGTAGTGGAAACACCATATATTTT. Its protein is CASSYSRGSGNTIYF.